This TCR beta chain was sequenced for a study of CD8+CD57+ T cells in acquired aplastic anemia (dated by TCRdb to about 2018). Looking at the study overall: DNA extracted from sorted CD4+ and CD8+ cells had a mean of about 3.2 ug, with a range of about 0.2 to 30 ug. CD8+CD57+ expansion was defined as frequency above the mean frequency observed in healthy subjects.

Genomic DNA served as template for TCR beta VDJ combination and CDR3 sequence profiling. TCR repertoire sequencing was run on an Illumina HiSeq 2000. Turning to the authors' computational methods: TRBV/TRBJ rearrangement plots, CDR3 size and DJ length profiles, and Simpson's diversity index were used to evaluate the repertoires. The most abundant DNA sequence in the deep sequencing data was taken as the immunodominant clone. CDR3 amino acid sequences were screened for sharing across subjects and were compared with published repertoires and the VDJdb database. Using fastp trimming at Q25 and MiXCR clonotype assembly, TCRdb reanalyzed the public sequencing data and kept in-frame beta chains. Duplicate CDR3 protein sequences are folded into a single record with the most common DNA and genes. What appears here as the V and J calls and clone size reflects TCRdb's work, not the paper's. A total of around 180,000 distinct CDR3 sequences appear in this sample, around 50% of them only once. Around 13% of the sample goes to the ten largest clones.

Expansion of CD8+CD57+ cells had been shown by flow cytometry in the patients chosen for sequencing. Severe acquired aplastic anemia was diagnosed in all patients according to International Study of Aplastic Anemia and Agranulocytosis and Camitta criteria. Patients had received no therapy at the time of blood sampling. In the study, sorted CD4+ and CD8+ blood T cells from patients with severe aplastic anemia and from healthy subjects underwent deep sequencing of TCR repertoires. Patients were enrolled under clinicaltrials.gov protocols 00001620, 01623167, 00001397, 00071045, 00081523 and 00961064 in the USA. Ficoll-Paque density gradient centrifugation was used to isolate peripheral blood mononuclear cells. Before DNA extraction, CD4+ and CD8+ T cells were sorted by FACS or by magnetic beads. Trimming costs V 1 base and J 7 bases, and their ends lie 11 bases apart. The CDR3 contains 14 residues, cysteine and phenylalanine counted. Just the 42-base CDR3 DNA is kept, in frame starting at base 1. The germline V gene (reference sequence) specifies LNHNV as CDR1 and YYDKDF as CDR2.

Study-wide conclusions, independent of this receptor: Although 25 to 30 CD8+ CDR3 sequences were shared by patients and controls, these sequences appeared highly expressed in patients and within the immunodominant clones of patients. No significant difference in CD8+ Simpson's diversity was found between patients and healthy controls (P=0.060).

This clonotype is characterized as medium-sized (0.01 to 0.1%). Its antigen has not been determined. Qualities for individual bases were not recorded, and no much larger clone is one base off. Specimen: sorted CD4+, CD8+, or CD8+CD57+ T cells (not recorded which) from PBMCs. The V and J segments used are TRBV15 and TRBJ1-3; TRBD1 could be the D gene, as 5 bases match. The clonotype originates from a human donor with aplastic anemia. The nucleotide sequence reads TGTGCCACCAGCAGAGGTCAGGGATTGAACACCATATATTTT. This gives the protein CATSRGQGLNTIYF. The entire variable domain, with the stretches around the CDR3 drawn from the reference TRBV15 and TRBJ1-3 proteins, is DAMVIQNPRYQVTQFGKPVTLSCSQTLNHNVMYWYQQKSSQAPKLLFHYYDKDFNNEADTPDNFQSRRPNTSFCFLDIRSPGLGDTAMYLCATSRGQGLNTIYFGEGSWLTVV.